This TCR beta chain was identified in a study of OX40 agonist ivuxolimab in advanced cancers. Study outcomes and limitations: CD4+ T cells averaged fewer expanded clones than CD8+ T cells.

Profiled with immunoSEQ multiplex PCR; TCRdb holds only in-frame clones, not every one. The sample lists 7,500 to 9,000 clones, roughly 70% occurring once. This clone was seen only a few times. Its matching antigen is unknown. This clonotype was sampled from an adult with an advanced solid tumor such as melanoma, head and neck, liver or kidney cancer. The sample in question was CD4+ or CD8+ T cells sorted from blood, obtained in a trial of the OX40 agonist ivuxolimab.

CDR3 loop: CASSLGGRSNYGYTF. In DNA, the CDR3 is TGTGCCAGCAGCTTGGGGGGACGGTCGAACTATGGCTACACCTTC. The chain uses TRBV5-6 and TRBJ1-2; maybe TRBD1 (5 bases). CDR1 is SGHDT and CDR2 is YYEEEE in the germline V gene. CDR3 length: 15 amino acids. The germline V and J ends were trimmed by 0 bases and 2 bases, with 11 bases remaining between them.